Described below is a single T cell receptor (beta chain) sequence and its context. What it recognizes is unknown. The data are from a study of T-cell memory formation after mild COVID-19. Findings of the study overall: CD4+ contracting clones lay mainly in CM and EM, CD8+ ones in EMRA.

The CDR3 runs to 17 residues. In germline, CDR1 is MNHEY, CDR2 SVGAGI. J was trimmed by 4 bases and V by 5 bases; bases with no gene match: 7. TCRdb recomputed calls from the 5' RACE reads with MiXCR, one row per CDR3 protein. The sample gives more than 110,000 distinct CDR3 sequences, under 30% of which show up once; approximately 25% is in the top ten. This chain connects TRBV6-5 to TRBJ2-3, with 15 bases aligning to TRBD2. What was sequenced was PBMCs or a T cell subset sorted from them (not recorded which). This TCR was sampled from an adult woman who had mild COVID-19 (a few samples of this study predate the infection). Cell type and time point are not known. CDR3 amino acids: CASSLSGLAGGSDTQYF. The CDR3 coding sequence is TGTGCCAGCAGTCTTAGCGGACTAGCGGGAGGGTCAGATACGCAGTATTTT.